This T cell receptor beta chain appears in the sequencing data of a study of cytomegalovirus exposure and HLA in healthy donors. Study overall: Drawn from HLA-typed donors, 83 million or so unique TCRs were held in an early data release. Study outcomes and limitations: Most TCR sequences showed up rarely, but some public TCRs showed up in many donors.

Primers for the PCR totalled 60 Vbeta and 13 Jbeta. The table came from immunoSEQ multiplex PCR; TCRdb's copy has only in-frame clones and leaves some out. The sample gives some 130,000 clones, roughly 71% of which show up once; approximately 1.4% is in the top ten. With regard to this clone: As yet, its antigen is unknown. The junction departs from the called germline gene at one end, perhaps through a read error.

This CDR3 comprises 12 residues. Germline CDR1 and CDR2: SEHNR and FQNEAQ (reference sequence). This sequence joins TRBV7-9 and TRBJ1-1; D unresolved. The source material was PBMCs. This clonotype originated in a woman in her forties in good health and CMV-seronegative. Here the CDR3 reads CSSSFGVTEAFF. CDR3 nucleotides: TGTTCCAGCAGCTTCGGGGTCACTGAAGCTTTCTTT.